These T cell receptor beta chains were read from a single sample in a study of cytomegalovirus exposure and HLA in healthy donors. Some clones are missing from TCRdb's copy, which holds only in-frame ones; the method was immunoSEQ multiplex PCR. The repertoire includes about 190,000 clones, under 85% of them detected once, and about 1.5% sits in the top ten. Sequencing was carried out using PBMCs. Receptor source: a woman aged 18-29 years in good health and CMV-seronegative. The CDR3 runs from the conserved cysteine through the conserved F or W. A D gene is named only where the DNA matches it firmly. A clone size is listed for some rows: how often the clone was seen (once, few, many), or a class if it is expanded.

TGTGCCAGCAGTCACCGGGACAGAGAGACCCAGTACTTC,CASSHRDRETQYF,TRBV27,-,TRBD1,TRBJ2-5
TGCGCCAGCAGCCCGGACACGGGTCTGAGTAATGAAAAACTGTTTTTT,CASSPDTGLSNEKLFF,TRBV5-1,-,-,TRBJ1-4
TGTGCCAGCAGCTCAAGGGGGAACACTGAAGCTTTCTTT,CASSSRGNTEAFF,TRBV7-2,-,-,TRBJ1-1
TGTGCCAGTAGTATAGATCGGGACTTACAGAAGCAGTACTTC,CASSIDRDLQKQYF,TRBV19,-,-,TRBJ2-7
TGTGCCACATCTTACGGGACTAGCGGGAGGGCGAGCACAGATACGCAGTATTTT,CATSYGTSGRASTDTQYF,TRBV4-2,-,TRBD2,TRBJ2-3
TGTGCCAGCAGCGTAGGCGGGAGTAGCACAGATACGCAGTATTTT,CASSVGGSSTDTQYF,TRBV9,-,TRBD2,TRBJ2-3
TGTGCCAGCAGTCTCGGGGGGAGCACTGAAGCTTTCTTT,CASSLGGSTEAFF,TRBV6-1,once,-,TRBJ1-1
TGTGCCAGTTGCTTGTACAGGGATTCCTACGAGCAGTACTTC,CASCLYRDSYEQYF,TRBV6-5,once,-,TRBJ2-7
TGTGCCAGCAGTTCGGGGACAGGGCGAACTGAAGCTTTCTTT,CASSSGTGRTEAFF,TRBV27,-,TRBD1,TRBJ1-1
TGTGCCAGCAGCCCGGGGACAGGGAACAATTCACCCCTCCACTTT,CASSPGTGNNSPLHF,TRBV5-6,-,TRBD1,TRBJ1-6